The entry below describes one TCR beta chain. The antigen remains unidentified. At survey level, the immunoSEQ assay was run in its v3.0 version. The protocol was immunoSEQ multiplex PCR, while the TCRdb copy is restricted to in-frame clones and leaves out a portion. The sample yields around 16,000 clones, approximately 84% seen once. This record belongs to a study of long-term antiretroviral therapy in people with HIV. Findings of the study overall: No data on ART adherence, viral resistance or therapy changes. Clonotypes expanded prior to ART showed repertoire dominance at all sampled time points. Diversity rose after ART but stayed below transplant donor controls. Repertoires in HIV (unlike those of controls) had narrower CDR3 length ranges.

The CDR3 length is 14 residues. Losses at the gene ends were 11 bases for V and 2 bases for J; bases not matched to a gene: 8. Germline CDR1 reads MDHEN; CDR2 reads SYDVKM. The specimen comprised unsorted PBMCs, sampled roughly 1.2 years before starting antiretroviral therapy. This receptor was obtained from a man aged 30 to 39 with HIV. J is TRBJ2-5 and V is TRBV28, with TRBD1 identical over 10 bases. The CDR3: CAAEGTGEQETQYF. The CDR3 DNA follows: TGTGCCGCCGAGGGGACAGGGGAACAAGAGACCCAGTACTTC.